The 20 T cell receptor beta chains below come from one sample, sequenced in a study of T cell changes during pregnancy in multiple sclerosis. Clones were read by immunoSEQ multiplex PCR, and TCRdb kept only the in-frame ones, dropping some. Of 30,000 to 40,000 clones detected, 90% to 95% appear once; the ten largest clones hold 0.3% to 0.45%. This specimen was CD4+ T cells from peripheral blood mononuclear cells, taken in the third trimester of pregnancy. Receptors originate from a female donor in good health, enrolled as a control in a pregnancy study.

The chain is built from TRBV10-3 and TRBJ2-3; no clear D. The length of the CDR3 is 14 residues. Trimming shortened V by 0 bases and J by 2 bases, and 6 bases separated the two germline ends. CDR1 is ENHRY and CDR2 is SYGVKD in the germline V gene. The CDR3 DNA sequence: TGTGCCATCAGTGAGTCTGCAGTCACAGATACGCAGTATTTT. Translating gives CAISESAVTDTQYF.

Points on this clone: At one end the junction does not follow the germline gene, possibly because of a read error. This chain uses TRBV7-7 with TRBJ2-5; D is perhaps TRBD2 (5 bases). The CDR3 spans 14 residues. The germline V gene has CDR1 SSHAT and CDR2 FNYEAQ (reference sequence). This chain's CDR3 is CASSLISGQETQYF. CDR3 bases: TGTGCTAGCAGCTTAATCAGCGGCCAAGAGACCCAGTACTTC.

This clone was seen only once. This chain connects TRBV7-8 to TRBJ2-2; the match to TRBD2 covers 7 bases. Germline V gene sequence: CDR1 SGHVS, CDR2 FQNEAQ. The CDR3 covers 17 residues. The ends lost 1 base at V and 3 bases at J; junction bases unmatched: 8. CDR3 DNA sequence: TGTGCCAGCAGCTTAGTCGGTGGACTAGAGGACACCGGGGAGCTGTTTTTT. This gives the protein CASSLVGGLEDTGELFF.

The CDR3, as DNA: TGTGCCAGCAGCCAAGTGGGGCCGGGACTAGCGGATAGCTACGAGCAGTACTTC. Translated, it gives CASSQVGPGLADSYEQYF. This chain connects TRBV14 to TRBJ2-7; 11 nucleotides align to TRBD2. The V and J ends lost 1 base and 3 bases, in that order; junction bases with no gene match: 11. CDR3 length: 18 amino acids. Germline loops: CDR1 SGHDN, CDR2 FVKESK.

V and J are TRBV7-3 and TRBJ1-6; maybe TRBD1 (6 bases). V lost 5 bases and J 10 bases, leaving 18 bases between the germline ends. The CDR3 loop spans 15 amino acids. CDR1 is SGHTA, CDR2 FQGTGA, per germline. CDR3 DNA sequence: TGTGCCAGCAGCCCCACAGCGCCAGGGGTATCACCCCTCCACTTT. Translation gives CASSPTAPGVSPLHF. Variable domain in full (rest from reference TRBV7-3 and TRBJ1-6): GAGVSQTPSNKVTEKGKYVELRCDPISGHTALYWYRQSLGQGPEFLIYFQGTGAADDSGLPNDRFFAVRPEGSVSTLKIQRTERGDSAVYLCASSPTAPGVSPLHFGNGTRLTVT.

The chain's CDR3 is CASSHPSTPYEQYF. In DNA, the CDR3 is TGTGCCAGCAGCCATCCGAGTACCCCCTACGAGCAGTACTTC. The rearrangement joins TRBV14 to TRBJ2-7; D is undetermined. Looked up from germline, CDR1 is SGHDN and CDR2 is FVKESK. The CDR3 is made up of 14 amino acids. With 3 bases removed from V and 2 bases from J, the gap between germline ends came to 11 bases.

V is TRBV7-2 and J is TRBJ2-2; 9 bases map to TRBD2. Trimming took 4 bases from V and 7 from J; bases not matched to a gene: 10. The CDR3 is 16 residues long. Germline CDR1 reads SGHTA; CDR2 reads FQGNSA. CDR3 region: CASSSPGLARGGELFF. The CDR3, as DNA: TGTGCCAGCAGCTCCCCGGGACTAGCTAGGGGCGGGGAGCTGTTTTTT. Together with reference TRBV7-2 and TRBJ2-2, the CDR3 gives the full variable domain: GAGVSQSPSNKVTEKGKDVELRCDPISGHTALYWYRQSLGQGLEFLIYFQGNSAPDKSGLPSDRFSAERTGGSVSTLTIQRTQQEDSAVYLCASSSPGLARGGELFFGEGSRLTVL.

This clone was detected once. This rearrangement joins TRBV5-1 to TRBJ2-7, with D tentatively TRBD2 (6 bases). The CDR3 extends over 15 amino acids. CDR1 SGHRS and CDR2 YFSETQ come from the germline V gene. Trimming removed 3 bases from V and 3 bases from J, with 16 bases in between. CDR3 in amino acids: CASSYWLGGNYEQYF. The CDR3 bases are TGCGCCAGCAGCTATTGGCTGGGGGGAAACTACGAGCAGTACTTC.

V and J are TRBV19 and TRBJ2-7; D not resolved. V was cut by 7 bases and J by 0 bases, with 16 bases left in between. This CDR3 has 15 residues. Germline CDR1 and CDR2: LNHDA and SQIVND (reference sequence). The CDR3 nucleotides are TGTGCCAGTACTTATACACACAGTTTCTCCTACGAGCAGTACTTC. Its protein is CASTYTHSFSYEQYF.

This clone was picked up a small number of times. The chain has TRBV10-2 and TRBJ2-7, with D unresolved. Germline-derived CDR1 and CDR2 are WSHSY and SAAADI. This CDR3 has 16 residues. V lost 6 bases and J 4 bases, leaving 22 bases between the germline ends. The CDR3 here is CASSGALTERVYEQYF. The CDR3 DNA is TGCGCCAGCAGCGGCGCCTTGACCGAGCGAGTGTACGAGCAGTACTTC.

The chain carries TRBV23-1 and TRBJ2-7; 7 nucleotides match TRBD1. TRBV23-1 counts as an open reading frame of uncertain function. This CDR3 spans 16 amino acids. Trimming took 4 bases from V and 3 from J; bases not matched to a gene: 12. The CDR3: CASSRTRTGSDYEQYF. The CDR3 bases are TGCGCCAGCAGTCGGACCCGGACAGGCTCCGACTACGAGCAGTACTTC.

The chain is built from TRBV19 and TRBJ1-2; TRBD1 aligns across 9 bases. This CDR3 has 14 amino acids. V lost 8 bases and J lost 2; bases outside the gene matches: 6. Germline V CDR1 and CDR2: LNHDA, SQIVND (reference sequence). CDR3: CASSGTGPNYGYTF. CDR3 bases: TGTGCCAGTTCCGGGACAGGGCCCAACTATGGCTACACCTTC.

This clone was seen more than once but under ten times. The chain joins TRBV28 to TRBJ2-7; 8 bases fit TRBD2. Germline loops: CDR1 MDHEN, CDR2 SYDVKM. V shed 5 bases, J shed 3 bases, and the junction held 9 bases outside the gene matches. This CDR3 spans 15 amino acids. The CDR3 sequence: CASSGTGLAFYEQYF. The CDR3 region has the DNA TGTGCCAGCAGTGGTACAGGACTAGCCTTCTACGAGCAGTACTTC. Using reference TRBV28 and TRBJ2-7 for the parts outside the CDR3, the full variable domain is DVKVTQSSRYLVKRTGEKVFLECVQDMDHENMFWYRQDPGLGLRLIYFSYDVKMKEKGDIPEGYSVSREKKERFSLILESASTNQTSMYLCASSGTGLAFYEQYFGPGTRLTVT.

The chain uses TRBV29-1 and TRBJ2-2; 11 positions agree with TRBD1. With V trimmed by 5 bases and J by 7 bases, 3 bases remained unmatched. The CDR3 length is 13 residues. The germline gives CDR1 SQVTM, CDR2 ANQGSEA. The CDR3 here is CSVRTGGIGELFF. The CDR3 DNA reads TGCAGCGTTAGGACAGGGGGCATCGGGGAGCTGTTTTTT.

The chain couples TRBV19 to TRBJ1-5, with D perhaps TRBD1 (5 bases). The CDR3 covers 13 residues. The V end lost 3 bases, the J end lost 4 bases, and 7 bases lay between the germline ends. CDR1 and CDR2 from the germline V gene are LNHDA and SQIVND (reference sequence). For the CDR3, the DNA is TGTGCCAGTAGTATTAGGGGTAATCAGCCCCAGCATTTT. It encodes CASSIRGNQPQHF.

The chain uses TRBV7-9 and TRBJ1-1; D uncertain. Deletions cut 7 bases from V and 3 bases from J, with 24 bases between. Germline assignment: CDR1 SEHNR and CDR2 FQNEAQ (reference sequence). This CDR3 region has 17 residues. The CDR3 loop reads CASNQNLGRTGDTEAFF. CDR3 DNA sequence: TGTGCCAGCAACCAAAATCTCGGGCGGACTGGGGACACTGAAGCTTTCTTT.

The chain couples TRBV5-1 to TRBJ2-1; 9 bases fit TRBD2. Germline CDR1 reads SGHRS; CDR2 reads YFSETQ. V shed 0 bases and J 0 bases; nucleotides not matched to a gene: 10. The CDR3 is 19 amino acids. The DNA for the CDR3 is TGCGCCAGCAGCTTGGCCTCCCGGACTAGCGTAGGCTCCTACAATGAGCAGTTCTTC. It encodes CASSLASRTSVGSYNEQFF. Together with reference TRBV5-1 and TRBJ2-1, the CDR3 gives the full variable domain: KAGVTQTPRYLIKTRGQQVTLSCSPISGHRSVSWYQQTPGQGLQFLFEYFSETQRNKGNFPGRFSGRQFSNSRSEMNVSTLELGDSALYLCASSLASRTSVGSYNEQFFGPGTRLTVL.

The chain has TRBV7-2 and TRBJ1-1; D gene uncertain. V lost 4 bases and J lost 2, with 14 bases in between. CDR3 length equals 15 residues. Germline V CDR1 and CDR2: SGHTA, FQGNSA. The CDR3 loop is CASSSPRGYNTEAFF. In DNA form, the CDR3 reads TGTGCCAGCAGCTCTCCCCGGGGATACAACACTGAAGCTTTCTTT.

This chain uses TRBV5-4 with TRBJ2-5; 9 bases map to TRBD2. The DNA end favors TRBJ2-7, so the J call may be wrong. CDR3 size: 17 residues. Germline lookup yields CDR1 SGHNT and CDR2 YYREEE (reference sequence). CDR3 nucleotide sequence: TGTGCCAGCAGCAACCTCGGCAGACTAGCGGTAACCTACGAGCAGTACTTC. Translation: CASSNLGRLAVTYEQYF.

The chain recombines TRBV2 with TRBJ2-7; TRBD2 agrees at 9 bases. In germline, CDR1 is SNHLY, CDR2 FYNNEI. V lost 3 bases and J lost 4; bases outside the gene matches: 19. The CDR3 contains 19 residues. CDR3: CASSEAYRFLAGEQYEQYF. The CDR3 nucleotides are TGTGCCAGCAGTGAGGCATACAGGTTTTTAGCGGGAGAGCAGTACGAGCAGTACTTC.